This TCR beta chain was profiled in a study of blood T cell repertoires in COVID-19. As for the study in general: Nucleic acid was either cDNA or gDNA, and it came from T cells, B-cell-depleted T cells, or PBMCs.

With 2 bases clipped from V and 2 bases from J, the junction kept 9 bases outside the gene matches. The length of the CDR3 is 17 residues. CDR1 and CDR2 (germline): SNHLY, FYNNEI. Data came from immunoSEQ multiplex PCR; TCRdb stores just in-frame clones and leaves some out. The table shows approximately 480,000 clones, with 80% to 90% occurring only once. The sample consisted of peripheral blood. V usage is TRBV2 and J usage is TRBJ2-7; 10 positions match TRBD2. The receptor's source is a young man with COVID-19, enrolled during active disease. This CDR3 reads CASSEMSGLARPYEQYF. In DNA form, the CDR3 reads TGTGCCAGCAGTGAAATGTCGGGACTAGCGAGACCCTACGAGCAGTACTTC.